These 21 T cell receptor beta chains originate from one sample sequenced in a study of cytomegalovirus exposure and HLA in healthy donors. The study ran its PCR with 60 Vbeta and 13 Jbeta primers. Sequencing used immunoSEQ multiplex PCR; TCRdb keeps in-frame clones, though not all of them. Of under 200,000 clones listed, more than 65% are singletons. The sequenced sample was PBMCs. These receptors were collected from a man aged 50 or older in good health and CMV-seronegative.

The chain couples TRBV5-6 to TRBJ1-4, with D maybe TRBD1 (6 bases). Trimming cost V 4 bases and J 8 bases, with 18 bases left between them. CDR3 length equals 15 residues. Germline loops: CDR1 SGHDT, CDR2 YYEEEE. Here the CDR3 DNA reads TGTGCCAGCAGCGCCTGGACAGCGACGTCCGAAAAACTGTTTTTT. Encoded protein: CASSAWTATSEKLFF.

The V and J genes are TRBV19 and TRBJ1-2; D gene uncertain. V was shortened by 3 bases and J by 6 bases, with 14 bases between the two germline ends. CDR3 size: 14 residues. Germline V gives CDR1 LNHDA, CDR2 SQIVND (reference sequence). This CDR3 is CASSIHVGWDGYTF. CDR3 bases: TGTGCCAGTAGTATCCACGTGGGCTGGGATGGCTACACCTTC.

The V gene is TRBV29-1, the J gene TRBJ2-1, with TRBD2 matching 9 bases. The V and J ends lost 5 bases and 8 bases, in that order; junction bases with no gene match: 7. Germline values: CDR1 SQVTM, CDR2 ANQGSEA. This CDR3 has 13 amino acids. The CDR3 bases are TGCAGCGTTACAACCGGGACTAGCTATGAGCAGTTCTTC. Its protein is CSVTTGTSYEQFF.

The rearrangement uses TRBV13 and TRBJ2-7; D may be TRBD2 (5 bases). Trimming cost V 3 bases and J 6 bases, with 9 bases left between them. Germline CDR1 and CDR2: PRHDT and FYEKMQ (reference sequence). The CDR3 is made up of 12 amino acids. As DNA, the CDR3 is TGTGCCAGCAGCTTCGGTGGACTCGAGCAGTACTTC. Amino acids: CASSFGGLEQYF.

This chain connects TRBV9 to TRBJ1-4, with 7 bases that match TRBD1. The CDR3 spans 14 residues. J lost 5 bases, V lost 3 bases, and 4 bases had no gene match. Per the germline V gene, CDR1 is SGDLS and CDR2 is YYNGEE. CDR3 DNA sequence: TGTGCCAGCAGCGCGACAGGGCGAAATGAAAAACTGTTTTTT. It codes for CASSATGRNEKLFF.

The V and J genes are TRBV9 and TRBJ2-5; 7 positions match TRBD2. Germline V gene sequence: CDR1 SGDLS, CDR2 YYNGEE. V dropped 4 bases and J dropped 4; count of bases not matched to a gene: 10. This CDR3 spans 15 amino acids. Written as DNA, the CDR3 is TGTGCCAGCAGCATCCATCTAGCGGCGGGAGAGACCCAGTACTTC. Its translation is CASSIHLAAGETQYF.

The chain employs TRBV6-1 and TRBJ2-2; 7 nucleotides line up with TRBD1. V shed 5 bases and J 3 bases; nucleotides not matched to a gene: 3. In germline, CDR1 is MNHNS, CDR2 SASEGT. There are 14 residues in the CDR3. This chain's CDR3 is CASSKGADTGELFF. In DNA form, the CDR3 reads TGTGCCAGCAGTAAGGGGGCCGACACCGGGGAGCTGTTTTTT.

For the CDR3, the DNA is TGTGCCAGCAGTCGGGAGGGGGCACATGGAAACACCATATATTTT. Protein: CASSREGAHGNTIYF. The chain couples TRBV6-5 to TRBJ1-3; 7 bases map to TRBD1. J was trimmed by 3 bases and V by 5 bases; bases with no gene match: 7. In germline, CDR1 is MNHEY, CDR2 SVGAGI. CDR3 size: 15 residues.

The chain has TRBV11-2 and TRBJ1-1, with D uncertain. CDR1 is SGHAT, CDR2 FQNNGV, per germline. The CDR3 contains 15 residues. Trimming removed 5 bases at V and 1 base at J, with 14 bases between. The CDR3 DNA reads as TGTGCCAGCAGCCTCGAGGGTAGATCGAACACTGAAGCTTTCTTT. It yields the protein CASSLEGRSNTEAFF.

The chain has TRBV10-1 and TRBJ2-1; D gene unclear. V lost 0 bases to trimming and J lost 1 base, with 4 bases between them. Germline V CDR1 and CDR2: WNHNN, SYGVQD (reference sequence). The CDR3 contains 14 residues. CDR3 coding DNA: TGCGCCAGCAGTGAGTCTCGGTCCTACAATGAGCAGTTCTTC. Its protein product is CASSESRSYNEQFF.

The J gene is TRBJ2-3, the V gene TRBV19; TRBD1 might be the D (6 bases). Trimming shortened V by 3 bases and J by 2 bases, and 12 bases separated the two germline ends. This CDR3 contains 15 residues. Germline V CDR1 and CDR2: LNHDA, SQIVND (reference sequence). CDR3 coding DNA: TGTGCCAGTAGTATCCTGACAGGAGTCACAGATACGCAGTATTTT. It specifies CASSILTGVTDTQYF.

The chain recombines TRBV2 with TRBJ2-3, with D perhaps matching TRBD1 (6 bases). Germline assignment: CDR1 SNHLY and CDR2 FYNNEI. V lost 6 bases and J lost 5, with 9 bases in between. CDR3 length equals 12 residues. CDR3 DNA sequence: TGTGCCAGCAGGGGACAAGGAGATACGCAGTATTTT. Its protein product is CASRGQGDTQYF.

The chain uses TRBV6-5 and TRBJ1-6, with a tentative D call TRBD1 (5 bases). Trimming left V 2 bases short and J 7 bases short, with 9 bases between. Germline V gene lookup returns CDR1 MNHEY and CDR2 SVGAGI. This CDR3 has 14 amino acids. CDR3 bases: TGTGCCAGCAGTTACGTACCAGGGAATTCACCCCTCCACTTT. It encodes CASSYVPGNSPLHF.

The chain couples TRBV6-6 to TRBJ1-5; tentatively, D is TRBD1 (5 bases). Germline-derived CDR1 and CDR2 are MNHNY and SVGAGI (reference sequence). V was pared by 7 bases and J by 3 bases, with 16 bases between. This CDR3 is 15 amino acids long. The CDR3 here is CASMGGVLINQPQHF. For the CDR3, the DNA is TGTGCCAGCATGGGGGGAGTTCTAATCAATCAGCCCCAGCATTTT.

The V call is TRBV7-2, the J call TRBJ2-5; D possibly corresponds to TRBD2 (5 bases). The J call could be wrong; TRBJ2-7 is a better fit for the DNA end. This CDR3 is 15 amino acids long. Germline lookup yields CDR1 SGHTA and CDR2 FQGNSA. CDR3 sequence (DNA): TGTGCCAGCAGCTTAGCGGGGAACGGGGTTACCGAGCAGTACTTC. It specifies CASSLAGNGVTEQYF.

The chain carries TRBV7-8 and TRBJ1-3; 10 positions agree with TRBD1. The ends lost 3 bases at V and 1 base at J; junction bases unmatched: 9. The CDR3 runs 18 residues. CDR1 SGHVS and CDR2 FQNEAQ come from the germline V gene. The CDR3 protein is CASSFRTGGLKSGNTIYF. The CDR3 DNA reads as TGTGCCAGCAGCTTCAGGACAGGGGGGCTTAAGTCTGGAAACACCATATATTTT.

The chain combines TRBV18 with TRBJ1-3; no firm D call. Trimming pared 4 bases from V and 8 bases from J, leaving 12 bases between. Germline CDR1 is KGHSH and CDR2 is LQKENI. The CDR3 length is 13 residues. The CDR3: CASSRTGEDTIYF. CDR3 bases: TGTGCCAGCTCACGTACTGGGGAGGACACCATATATTTT.

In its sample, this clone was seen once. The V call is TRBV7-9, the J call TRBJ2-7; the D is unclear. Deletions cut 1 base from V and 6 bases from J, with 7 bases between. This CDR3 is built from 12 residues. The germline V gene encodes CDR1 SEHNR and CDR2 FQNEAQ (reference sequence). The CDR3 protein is CASSLGASEQYF. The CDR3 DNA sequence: TGTGCCAGCAGCTTAGGGGCTTCCGAGCAGTACTTC.

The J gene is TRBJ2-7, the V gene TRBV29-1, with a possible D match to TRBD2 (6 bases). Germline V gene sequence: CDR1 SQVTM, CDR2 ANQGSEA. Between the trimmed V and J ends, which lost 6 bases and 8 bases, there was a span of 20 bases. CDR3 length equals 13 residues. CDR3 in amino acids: CSVRDSLDIKQYF. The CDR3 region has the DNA TGCAGCGTGAGGGACTCGCTCGATATAAAGCAGTACTTC.

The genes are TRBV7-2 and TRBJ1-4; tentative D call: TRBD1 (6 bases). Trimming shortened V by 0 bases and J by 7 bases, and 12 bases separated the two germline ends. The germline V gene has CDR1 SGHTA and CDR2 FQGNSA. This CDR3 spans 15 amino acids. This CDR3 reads CASSLAGTKGEKLFF. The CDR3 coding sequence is TGTGCCAGCAGCTTAGCCGGGACAAAGGGTGAAAAACTGTTTTTT.

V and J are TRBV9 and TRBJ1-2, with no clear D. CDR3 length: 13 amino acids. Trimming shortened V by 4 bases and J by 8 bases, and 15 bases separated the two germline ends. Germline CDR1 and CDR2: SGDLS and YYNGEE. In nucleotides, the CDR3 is TGTGCCAGCAGCTCCCAGAATGAGGGCGGCTACACCTTC. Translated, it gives CASSSQNEGGYTF. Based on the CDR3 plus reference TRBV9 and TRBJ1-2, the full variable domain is DSGVTQTPKHLITATGQRVTLRCSPRSGDLSVYWYQQSLDQGLQFLIQYYNGEERAKGNILERFSAQQFPDLHSELNLSSLELGDSALYFCASSSQNEGGYTFGSGTRLTVV.